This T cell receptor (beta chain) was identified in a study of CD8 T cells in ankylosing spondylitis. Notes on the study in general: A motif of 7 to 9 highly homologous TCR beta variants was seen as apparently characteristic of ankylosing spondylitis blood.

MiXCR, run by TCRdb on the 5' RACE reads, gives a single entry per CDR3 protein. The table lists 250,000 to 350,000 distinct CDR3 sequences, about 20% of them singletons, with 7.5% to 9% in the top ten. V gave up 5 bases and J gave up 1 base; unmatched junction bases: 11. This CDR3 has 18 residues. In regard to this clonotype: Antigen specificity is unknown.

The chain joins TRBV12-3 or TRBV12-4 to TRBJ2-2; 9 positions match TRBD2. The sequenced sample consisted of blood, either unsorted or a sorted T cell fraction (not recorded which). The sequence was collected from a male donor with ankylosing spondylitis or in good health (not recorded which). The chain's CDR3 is CASSTGVGLAQNTGELFF. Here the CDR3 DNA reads TGTGCCAGCAGTACCGGCGTGGGACTAGCCCAGAACACCGGGGAGCTGTTTTTT.